The source of this T cell receptor (beta chain) is a study of shared clonotypes between healthy human individuals. Terminally differentiated effector memory CD45RA+ cells were excluded by CCR7 positive selection of CD45RO-negative cells. Germline V gene lookup returns CDR1 MNHEY and CDR2 SMNVEV (reference sequence). Deletions cut 6 bases from V and 7 bases from J, with 10 bases between. CDR3 size: 12 residues. Study-wide results and caveats: For sorted subsets, rarefaction showed incomplete sequencing despite large depth.

The DNA input per sorted-subset replicate PCR was 200 to 250 ng, corresponding to 30,000 or so T cell genomes. Generated by immunoSEQ multiplex PCR, the TCRdb table keeps only in-frame clones and is missing some. This table holds hundreds of thousands of clones, roughly 95% found once. Remarks on this clone: As yet, its antigen is unknown.

The TCR was taken from a woman aged 25 to 45 in good health. The sequenced sample was naive CD8+ T cells sorted from blood. The chain uses TRBV27 and TRBJ2-4; D not resolved. CDR3 sequence reads: CASRDPGNIQYF. As DNA, the CDR3 is TGTGCCAGCAGGGACCCTGGTAACATTCAGTACTTC.